This passage covers 25 T cell receptor beta chains from one sample sequenced in a study of blood T cells in healthy people across ages. Next came a second PCR, run for roughly 6 to 11 cycles, which used a sample-barcoded 5' primer along with a J-beta primer mix. In TCRdb, the 5' RACE reads were re-called with MiXCR into one record per CDR3 protein. The sample has 2 million or so distinct CDR3 sequences, 49% seen once. Sequenced sample: blood. The receptors here all came from a woman between 40 and 50 years old in good health.

The J gene is TRBJ1-5, the V gene TRBV6-2 or TRBV6-3; D remains unclear. This CDR3 is built from 12 residues. Trimming took off 7 bases at V and 3 bases at J, with 7 bases between the two ends. CDR1 and CDR2 (germline): MNHEY, SVGEGT. The CDR3 reads CASKNPNQPQHF. CDR3 DNA: TGTGCCAGCAAGAACCCCAATCAGCCCCAGCATTTT.

The chain links TRBV6-5 to TRBJ2-1; 7 bases are shared with TRBD2. CDR1 and CDR2 (germline): MNHEY, SVGAGI. J gave up 2 bases and V 4 bases, and 11 bases lay outside the gene matches. The CDR3 loop spans 17 amino acids. The CDR3 nucleotides read TGTGCCAGCAGTTCCCCCATTATCAGCGGGGCCTACAATGAGCAGTTCTTC. Translation gives CASSSPIISGAYNEQFF.

The V gene is TRBV20-1, the J gene TRBJ1-2; D may be TRBD1 (5 bases). Looked up from germline, CDR1 is DFQATT and CDR2 is SNEGSKA (reference sequence). The length of the CDR3 is 17 residues. V dropped 0 bases and J dropped 0 bases, with 17 bases sitting between them. The CDR3, as DNA: TGCAGTGCTAGAGATCGGCGGGGCCCTCAAGCTAACTATGGCTACACCTTC. It yields the protein CSARDRRGPQANYGYTF.

The genes are TRBV6-5 and TRBJ2-3, with a possible D match to TRBD2 (5 bases). The CDR3 is 12 residues long. V lost 8 bases, J lost 10 bases, and 16 bases lay in between. Germline values: CDR1 MNHEY, CDR2 SVGAGI. The CDR3 bases are TGTGCCAGCCGAGGGTTGAATAGCCCGCAGTATTTT. Its protein product is CASRGLNSPQYF.

The genes are TRBV25-1 and TRBJ1-2; 9 positions agree with TRBD1. The V and J ends lost 3 bases and 3 bases, in that order; junction bases with no gene match: 5. The CDR3 totals 15 residues. From germline, CDR1 is MGHDK and CDR2 SYGVNS. CDR3 loop: CASSDLQGADYGYTF. The CDR3 coding sequence is TGTGCCAGCAGTGACTTACAGGGGGCGGACTATGGCTACACCTTC.

This clonotype was found a few times. For the CDR3, the DNA is TGTGCCAGCAGTTTATACACAAATCAGCCCCAGCATTTT. Its translation is CASSLYTNQPQHF. V and J are TRBV27 and TRBJ1-5; D remains ambiguous. The V gene lost 1 base and the J gene lost 4 bases, with 5 bases spanning the gap. The CDR3 spans 13 residues. Germline V CDR1 and CDR2: MNHEY, SMNVEV (reference sequence).

V is TRBV5-1 and J is TRBJ2-3; D might be TRBD2 (5 bases). There are 15 residues in the CDR3. Germline loops: CDR1 SGHRS, CDR2 YFSETQ. Trimming shortened V by 7 bases and J by 0 bases, and 15 bases separated the two germline ends. This chain's CDR3 is CASRPRGASTDTQYF. The DNA of the CDR3 is TGCGCCAGCCGACCCCGGGGAGCTAGCACAGATACGCAGTATTTT.

This chain joins TRBV7-6 and TRBJ2-3, with 7 bases fitting TRBD1. CDR1 SGHVS and CDR2 FNYEAQ come from the germline V gene. The length of the CDR3 is 16 residues. V lost 6 bases, J lost 3 bases, and 12 bases stayed unmatched. The CDR3 spells CASSTNTGVRTDTQYF. DNA for the CDR3: TGTGCCAGCAGTACAAATACAGGGGTTAGGACAGATACGCAGTATTTT.

The chain couples TRBV9 to TRBJ2-5, with D unresolved. CDR1 and CDR2 (germline): SGDLS, YYNGEE. The CDR3 is made up of 13 amino acids. V was shortened by 3 bases and J by 11 bases, with 17 bases between the two germline ends. In DNA, the CDR3 is TGTGCCAGCAGCGCCACACAGACGGGTGAGCAGTACTTC. Protein product: CASSATQTGEQYF.

The chain is built from TRBV6-2 or TRBV6-3 and TRBJ2-5; TRBD2 is a possible D gene (6 bases). The J call may be mistaken, given a closer DNA end match to TRBJ2-7. The CDR3 has 15 amino acids. Germline CDR1 reads MNHEY; CDR2 reads SVGEGT. Here the CDR3 DNA reads TGTGCCAGCAGTTCCCGCGGGGTCCCCTCCTACGAGCAGTACTTC. It is translated as CASSSRGVPSYEQYF.

The chain recombines TRBV20-1 with TRBJ2-4; D is uncertain. This CDR3 is built from 14 residues. V was cut by 6 bases and J by 7 bases, with 19 bases left in between. Germline CDR1 and CDR2: DFQATT and SNEGSKA (reference sequence). CDR3 region: CSARPRPLGNIQYF. Written as DNA, the CDR3 is TGCAGTGCCCGACCTAGACCCCTGGGGAACATTCAGTACTTC.

This CDR3 is CASSSHQGGRGEQYF. CDR3 coding DNA: TGTGCCAGCAGCTCCCACCAAGGGGGAAGGGGTGAGCAGTACTTC. J is TRBJ2-4 and V is TRBV11-2; D possibly corresponds to TRBD1 (6 bases). Germline values: CDR1 SGHAT, CDR2 FQNNGV. V was clipped by 4 bases and J by 13 bases, with 23 bases between them. The CDR3 totals 15 residues.

The chain links TRBV9 to TRBJ2-5; perhaps TRBD2 as D (5 bases). V was clipped by 0 bases and J by 4 bases, with 13 bases between them. This CDR3 spans 15 amino acids. Per germline, CDR1 SGDLS and CDR2 YYNGEE. The CDR3, as DNA: TGTGCCAGCAGCGTAGATCGGGGTGAAGGAGAGACCCAGTACTTC. Protein sequence: CASSVDRGEGETQYF.

J is TRBJ2-7 and V is TRBV4-1, with D possibly being TRBD1 (6 bases). V was trimmed by 1 base and J by 0 bases, leaving 10 bases between them. This CDR3 spans 15 amino acids. Germline V gene sequence: CDR1 MGHRA, CDR2 YSYEKL. CDR3 DNA sequence: TGCGCCAGCAGCCAAGGGACAGTAGACTCCTACGAGCAGTACTTC. Translating gives CASSQGTVDSYEQYF.

The chain is built from TRBV4-3 and TRBJ1-3; no clear D. The CDR3 consists of 15 residues. CDR1 LGHNA and CDR2 YSLEER come from the germline V gene. Trimming left V 1 base short and J 0 bases short, with 7 bases between. The CDR3 sequence: CASSQVLYSGNTIYF. The CDR3 DNA sequence: TGCGCCAGCAGCCAAGTTCTCTACTCTGGAAACACCATATATTTT.

Concerning this clonotype: Compared with germline, one end of the junction differs, possibly owing to a read error. The rearrangement uses TRBV20-1 and TRBJ2-7, with a possible D match to TRBD2 (7 bases). CDR1 is DFQATT, CDR2 SNEGSKA, per germline (reference sequence). The CDR3 covers 13 residues. The CDR3 is CCARGGVQYEQYF. CDR3 bases: TGCTGTGCTAGAGGGGGGGTACAGTACGAGCAGTACTTC.

This chain connects TRBV9 to TRBJ2-7; TRBD1 matches 9 bases. The V segment lost 4 bases and the J segment 3 bases; nucleotides outside the gene matches: 17. CDR1 is SGDLS and CDR2 is YYNGEE in the germline V gene. CDR3 length: 18 amino acids. The CDR3 region has the DNA TGTGCCAGCAGCCCCGTCCCGGGACAGGGCCTCTTAGACTACGAGCAGTACTTC. Translating it yields CASSPVPGQGLLDYEQYF.

The chain has TRBV25-1 and TRBJ2-5; D call uncertain. The CDR3 contains 12 residues. V lost 7 bases and J lost 5, with 11 bases in between. Germline CDR1 and CDR2: MGHDK and SYGVNS. CDR3 nucleotide sequence: TGTGCCAGCAATGACCTCGTGGAGACCCAGTACTTC. Translation: CASNDLVETQYF.

For the CDR3, the DNA is TGTGCCAGTTACCTAGGGGGAACTGGGGCCAACGTCCTGACTTTC. This translates into CASYLGGTGANVLTF. The rearrangement uses TRBV6-2 or TRBV6-3 and TRBJ2-6, with a weak D call TRBD1 (6 bases). The germline V gene encodes CDR1 MNHEY and CDR2 SVGEGT. CDR3 length: 15 amino acids. Trimming pared 9 bases from V and 2 bases from J, leaving 14 bases between.

The V gene is TRBV7-6, the J gene TRBJ2-4; 9 positions agree with TRBD1. The V segment lost 4 bases and the J segment 0 bases; nucleotides outside the gene matches: 16. The CDR3 totals 20 residues. The germline CDR1 and CDR2 sequences are SGHVS and FNYEAQ. The CDR3 region is CASSSNPGQGINQAKNIQYF. The DNA of the CDR3 is TGTGCCAGCAGCTCAAACCCGGGACAGGGCATTAATCAAGCCAAAAACATTCAGTACTTC.

This clonotype has more than one count but fewer than ten. The chain has TRBV28 and TRBJ2-1; TRBD1 matches at 7 bases. The germline V gene encodes CDR1 MDHEN and CDR2 SYDVKM. V gave up 2 bases and J gave up 0 bases; unmatched junction bases: 7. The CDR3 is 17 amino acids. The CDR3 sequence: CASSLRQGRSSYNEQFF. The CDR3 DNA reads as TGTGCCAGCAGTTTAAGACAGGGAAGAAGCTCCTACAATGAGCAGTTCTTC.

This clonotype turned up a few times. This sequence joins TRBV7-8 and TRBJ2-1; perhaps D is TRBD1 or TRBD2 (5 bases each). The CDR3 totals 14 residues. The V end was cut by 0 bases, the J end by 8 bases, with 11 bases between. Germline V gene data show CDR1 as SGHVS and CDR2 as FQNEAQ. Written as DNA, the CDR3 is TGTGCCAGCAGCTTAGCCGGGACGTGGGATGAGCAGTTCTTC. This codes for CASSLAGTWDEQFF.

This clonotype has ten or more counts. V gene TRBV12-3 or TRBV12-4 combines with J gene TRBJ2-4, with 7 bases fitting TRBD1. The CDR3 spans 16 residues. V lost 4 bases to trimming and J lost 0 bases; unmatched junction nucleotides: 6. CDR3 sequence reads: CASSSGQPLAKNIQYF. CDR3 nucleotides: TGTGCCAGCAGTTCGGGACAGCCACTAGCCAAAAACATTCAGTACTTC.

The CDR3 nucleotides read TGCGCCAGCAGCCAGACTCGGGACAGTTACGCCGCCCAGACCCAGTACTTC. Its protein product is CASSQTRDSYAAQTQYF. The chain joins TRBV4-3 to TRBJ2-7; 7 bases agree with TRBD1. The DNA end is a closer match to TRBJ2-5, so the J assignment may be wrong. The CDR3 is 17 residues long. The V gene's germline CDR1 is LGHNA and CDR2 YSLEER.

This clonotype was counted a single time. The CDR3 is CASSESLVADTQYF. The CDR3 coding sequence is TGTGCCAGCAGTGAATCGCTAGTGGCAGATACGCAGTATTTT. The chain recombines TRBV25-1 with TRBJ2-3, with D unclear. V lost 1 base and J lost 4, with 9 bases in between. CDR3 size: 14 residues. Per the germline V gene, CDR1 is MGHDK and CDR2 is SYGVNS.